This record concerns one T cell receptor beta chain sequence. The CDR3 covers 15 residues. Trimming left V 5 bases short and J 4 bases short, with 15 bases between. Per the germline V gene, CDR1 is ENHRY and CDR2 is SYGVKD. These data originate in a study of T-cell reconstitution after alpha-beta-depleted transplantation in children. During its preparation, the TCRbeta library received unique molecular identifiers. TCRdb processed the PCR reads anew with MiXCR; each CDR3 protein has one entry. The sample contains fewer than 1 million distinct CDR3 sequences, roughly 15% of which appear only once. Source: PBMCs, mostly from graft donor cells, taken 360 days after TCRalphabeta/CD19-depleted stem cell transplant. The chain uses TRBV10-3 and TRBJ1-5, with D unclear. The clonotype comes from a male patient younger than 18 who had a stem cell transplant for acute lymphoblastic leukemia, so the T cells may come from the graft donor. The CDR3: CAISNNEQRNQPQHF. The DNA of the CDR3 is TGTGCCATCAGTAATAACGAACAGAGAAATCAGCCCCAGCATTTT.